This TCR beta chain was identified during a study of CD8 T cells in ankylosing spondylitis. General study points: There was reportedly significant enrichment of clones that were disease-linked in matched ankylosing spondylitis synovial fluid. Within peripheral blood, clones linked to disease were CD8+ and relatively rare. Seven to nine highly homologous variants formed a TCR beta motif that appeared characteristic of ankylosing spondylitis blood.

The CDR3 runs to 19 residues. V shed 1 base and J 4 bases; nucleotides not matched to a gene: 13. The germline V gene encodes CDR1 SGHTA and CDR2 FQGTGA. Making use of molecular barcodes, quantitative 5'-RACE generated TCR beta libraries. MiXCR was run by TCRdb on the 5' RACE reads, yielding one entry per CDR3 protein. The sample holds about 90,000 distinct CDR3 sequences; around 30% are singletons and the top ten take nearly 60%. As concerns this clonotype: What it binds is not known.

The source material was blood, either unsorted or a sorted T cell fraction (not recorded which). The TCR originated in a male donor with ankylosing spondylitis or in good health (not recorded which). V usage is TRBV7-3 and J usage is TRBJ2-1, with 10 bases that match TRBD2. The chain's CDR3 is CASSLMGRERGGPYNEQFF. Here the CDR3 DNA reads TGTGCCAGCAGCTTAATGGGTAGGGAGCGGGGGGGCCCTTACAATGAGCAGTTCTTC.